The TCR beta chain under discussion was sequenced for a study of T-cell memory formation after mild COVID-19. Study background: TCR clusters largely stayed donor specific. Whole-study results and caveats: Clones that shrank (day 15 to 85) were balanced CD4/CD8, whereas later expanders leaned CD4+. Memory cells collected pre-infection included some clones that later responded, suggesting cross-reactive memory joined.

TCR alpha and TCR beta cDNA libraries carrying sample barcodes and UMIs were produced by 5'RACE using constant-segment primers. In TCRdb, the 5' RACE reads were re-called with MiXCR into one record per CDR3 protein. The repertoire consists of hundreds of thousands of distinct CDR3 sequences, with approximately 18% occurring once and the leading ten covering around a fifth. As for this clonotype: Its antigen is as yet unknown.

Material: PBMCs or a T cell subset sorted from them (not recorded which). The sequence came from a man younger than 35 who had mild COVID-19 (a few samples of this study predate the infection). Cell type and time point are not known.

CDR3 in amino acids: CASSTLGRGRETQYF. For the CDR3, the DNA is TGTGCCAGCAGTACGTTGGGCAGGGGGCGAGAGACCCAGTACTTC. The V call is TRBV6-2 or TRBV6-3, the J call TRBJ2-5; 8 nucleotides align to TRBD1. CDR3 size: 15 residues. Germline V gene sequence: CDR1 MNHEY, CDR2 SVGEGT. V lost 5 bases, J lost 4 bases, and 9 bases stayed unmatched.